The 3 T cell receptor beta chains presented below share a single source sample, sequenced in a study of CD8+ T cells in alopecia areata. Extracted RNA was reverse transcribed, and the resulting cDNA served as sequencing template. The method was immunoSEQ multiplex PCR; TCRdb's version includes in-frame clones alone and lacks a portion of them. Of around 190,000 clones in the sample, roughly three fifths were seen once. The sequenced sample consisted of CD8+ T cells sorted from blood. The receptors stem from a human donor in good health.

This sequence joins TRBV11-2 and TRBJ1-2; D ambiguous. V lost 5 bases and J 8 bases, leaving 18 bases between the germline ends. Germline lookup yields CDR1 SGHAT and CDR2 FQNNGV. The CDR3 spans 14 residues. The CDR3 DNA is TGTGCCAGCAGCATCATGGCTGATATAAAAGGCTACACCTTC. Translated: CASSIMADIKGYTF.

V gene TRBV27 combines with J gene TRBJ2-7, with TRBD1 matching 7 bases. The CDR3 loop spans 15 amino acids. Germline V CDR1 and CDR2: MNHEY, SMNVEV (reference sequence). J gave up 0 bases and V 6 bases, and 8 bases lay outside the gene matches. The CDR3, as DNA: TGTGCCAGCAGCCTTGCCGGGACAGTCTCCTACGAGCAGTACTTC. This encodes CASSLAGTVSYEQYF.

The rearrangement links TRBV14 to TRBJ2-1; D is undetermined. The CDR3 spans 15 residues. Germline V gene data show CDR1 as SGHDN and CDR2 as FVKESK. The V end lost 0 bases, the J end lost 7 bases, and 13 bases lay between the germline ends. DNA for the CDR3: TGTGCCAGCAGCCAAGAATTTGTGGACCCTAATGAGCAGTTCTTC. This encodes CASSQEFVDPNEQFF.